A selection of T cell receptor beta chains follows, all from one sample in a study of blood T cells in healthy people across ages. TCRdb fed the 5' RACE reads into MiXCR, producing one record per CDR3 protein. The sample shows approximately 2,000,000 distinct CDR3 sequences, about two fifths of them seen only once. Material: blood. The receptors here all came from a human donor in good health. Each CDR3 is given with its conserved first and last residue. Each record gives: D gene, V gene, clone size, J gene, CDR3 protein, CDR3 DNA. A D gene is named only where the DNA matches it firmly. Clone size is stated in some rows and not others, as once, few, many or a class when expanded.

d_gene: -
v_gene: TRBV20-1
abundance: -
j_gene: TRBJ2-3
CDR3aa: CSAPGISTDTQYF
CDR3nt: TGCAGTGCCCCGGGGATAAGCACAGATACGCAGTATTTT

d_gene: TRBD2
v_gene: TRBV5-1
abundance: -
j_gene: TRBJ2-7
CDR3aa: CASSPPMREAYEQYF
CDR3nt: TGCGCCAGCAGCCCCCCGATGCGGGAGGCCTACGAGCAGTACTTC

d_gene: -
v_gene: TRBV20-1
abundance: few
j_gene: TRBJ1-2
CDR3aa: CSARVLQAFDGYTF
CDR3nt: TGCAGTGCTAGGGTACTACAGGCTTTCGATGGCTACACCTTC

d_gene: TRBD2
v_gene: TRBV12-3/TRBV12-4
abundance: -
j_gene: TRBJ2-2
CDR3aa: CASSFFTSAPGELFF
CDR3nt: TGTGCCAGCAGTTTTTTCACTAGCGCCCCCGGGGAGCTGTTTTTT

d_gene: TRBD2
v_gene: TRBV28
abundance: -
j_gene: TRBJ2-3
CDR3aa: CASSFSPGLGTTTDTQYF
CDR3nt: TGTGCCAGCAGTTTCTCACCGGGCCTCGGGACTACCACAGATACGCAGTATTTT

d_gene: -
v_gene: TRBV5-8
abundance: -
j_gene: TRBJ1-2
CDR3aa: CASRKGPYTF
CDR3nt: TGTGCCAGTAGAAAAGGGCCCTACACCTTC

d_gene: TRBD1
v_gene: TRBV28
abundance: -
j_gene: TRBJ2-1
CDR3aa: CASNDRGRSYNEQFF
CDR3nt: TGTGCCAGCAATGACAGGGGGAGGTCCTACAATGAGCAGTTCTTC

d_gene: TRBD1
v_gene: TRBV29-1
abundance: -
j_gene: TRBJ1-2
CDR3aa: CSALPRGLGYGYTF
CDR3nt: TGCAGCGCTCTCCCCAGGGGGCTAGGCTATGGCTACACCTTC

d_gene: TRBD1
v_gene: TRBV18
abundance: -
j_gene: TRBJ1-2
CDR3aa: CASSPSLLGGIGYTF
CDR3nt: TGTGCCAGCTCACCTTCCCTGCTAGGGGGCATTGGCTACACCTTC

d_gene: TRBD1
v_gene: TRBV28
abundance: -
j_gene: TRBJ1-1
CDR3aa: CASSNRGMNTEAFF
CDR3nt: TGTGCCAGTAGTAACAGGGGGATGAACACTGAAGCTTTCTTT

d_gene: -
v_gene: TRBV3-1
abundance: few
j_gene: TRBJ2-7
CDR3aa: CASSQVRGGNEQYF
CDR3nt: TGTGCCAGCAGCCAAGTCAGGGGCGGCAACGAGCAGTACTTC

d_gene: TRBD1
v_gene: TRBV13
abundance: -
j_gene: TRBJ1-2
CDR3aa: CAGSRDRHPTYGYTF
CDR3nt: TGTGCCGGCAGCAGGGACAGGCACCCAACCTATGGCTACACCTTC

d_gene: -
v_gene: TRBV2
abundance: once
j_gene: TRBJ2-4
CDR3aa: CASSWKNIQYF
CDR3nt: TGTGCCAGCAGTTGGAAGAACATTCAGTACTTC

d_gene: -
v_gene: TRBV20-1
abundance: -
j_gene: TRBJ1-2
CDR3aa: CSALGDRLEIGYTF
CDR3nt: TGCAGTGCCTTAGGGGACCGACTGGAGATCGGCTACACCTTC

d_gene: TRBD1
v_gene: TRBV7-9
abundance: -
j_gene: TRBJ2-7
CDR3aa: CASSLGQWSDEQYF
CDR3nt: TGTGCCAGCAGCTTGGGACAGTGGAGTGACGAGCAGTACTTC

d_gene: TRBD1
v_gene: TRBV7-6
abundance: few
j_gene: TRBJ2-7
CDR3aa: CASSVHRDRGGYEQYF
CDR3nt: TGTGCCAGCAGCGTGCACCGGGACAGGGGTGGTTACGAGCAGTACTTC

d_gene: -
v_gene: TRBV7-2
abundance: few
j_gene: TRBJ2-1
CDR3aa: CASSLMIGGYSEQFF
CDR3nt: TGTGCCAGCAGCTTAATGATAGGGGGTTATAGTGAGCAGTTCTTC

d_gene: -
v_gene: TRBV7-8
abundance: -
j_gene: TRBJ1-6
CDR3aa: CASIQDTISYNSPLHF
CDR3nt: TGTGCCAGCATCCAGGACACTATCTCCTATAATTCACCCCTCCACTTT

d_gene: -
v_gene: TRBV5-1
abundance: -
j_gene: TRBJ1-1
CDR3aa: CASSTSTVNTEAFF
CDR3nt: TGCGCCAGCAGCACCTCGACAGTGAACACTGAAGCTTTCTTT

d_gene: -
v_gene: TRBV20-1
abundance: -
j_gene: TRBJ1-4
CDR3aa: CSAPNRAGDEKLFF
CDR3nt: TGCAGTGCTCCTAACAGGGCTGGGGATGAAAAACTGTTTTTT

d_gene: TRBD2
v_gene: TRBV12-3/TRBV12-4
abundance: -
j_gene: TRBJ2-3
CDR3aa: CASRPAPGGDTQYF
CDR3nt: TGTGCCAGTCGACCTGCCCCGGGGGGAGATACGCAGTATTTT

d_gene: -
v_gene: TRBV6-2/TRBV6-3
abundance: -
j_gene: TRBJ2-7
CDR3aa: CASKDHEQYF
CDR3nt: TGTGCCAGCAAAGACCACGAGCAGTACTTC

d_gene: -
v_gene: TRBV12-3/TRBV12-4
abundance: -
j_gene: TRBJ1-1
CDR3aa: CASSFGGTGAFF
CDR3nt: TGTGCCAGCAGTTTCGGGGGAACTGGAGCTTTCTTT

d_gene: -
v_gene: TRBV5-1
abundance: -
j_gene: TRBJ2-5
CDR3aa: CASSSIANNEQYF
CDR3nt: TGCGCCAGCAGCAGTATAGCCAACAATGAGCAGTACTTC

d_gene: -
v_gene: TRBV7-9
abundance: once
j_gene: TRBJ1-4
CDR3aa: CAGSLVFSYATNEKLFF
CDR3nt: TGTGCCGGCAGCTTAGTCTTTAGCTACGCAACTAATGAAAAACTGTTTTTT

d_gene: -
v_gene: TRBV7-9
abundance: few
j_gene: TRBJ2-1
CDR3aa: CASSLEVASYNEQFF
CDR3nt: TGTGCCAGCAGCTTAGAGGTAGCCTCCTACAATGAGCAGTTCTTC

d_gene: TRBD1
v_gene: TRBV19
abundance: -
j_gene: TRBJ2-3
CDR3aa: CASSIRSTGVVGDTQYF
CDR3nt: TGTGCCAGTAGTATAAGATCGACAGGGGTGGTAGGAGATACGCAGTATTTT

d_gene: TRBD1
v_gene: TRBV29-1
abundance: few
j_gene: TRBJ2-1
CDR3aa: CSVLGTESRYNEQFF
CDR3nt: TGCAGCGTTCTCGGGACAGAGAGTCGTTACAATGAGCAGTTCTTC

d_gene: -
v_gene: TRBV10-3
abundance: -
j_gene: TRBJ1-2
CDR3aa: CAISEFPGGYGYTF
CDR3nt: TGTGCCATCAGTGAGTTCCCGGGTGGCTATGGCTACACCTTC

d_gene: TRBD2
v_gene: TRBV9
abundance: few
j_gene: TRBJ2-1
CDR3aa: CASSVEGGLAASYNEQFF
CDR3nt: TGTGCCAGCAGCGTAGAAGGGGGACTAGCGGCATCCTACAATGAGCAGTTCTTC

d_gene: TRBD2
v_gene: TRBV5-1
abundance: many
j_gene: TRBJ2-7
CDR3aa: CASTYGLGFSYEQYF
CDR3nt: TGCGCCAGCACCTATGGACTAGGCTTTTCCTACGAGCAGTACTTC

d_gene: TRBD1
v_gene: TRBV2
abundance: few
j_gene: TRBJ1-5
CDR3aa: CASSGTGGLNQPQHF
CDR3nt: TGTGCCAGCAGTGGGACAGGGGGGTTAAATCAGCCCCAGCATTTT

d_gene: -
v_gene: TRBV5-6
abundance: few
j_gene: TRBJ1-2
CDR3aa: CASSLAWGVDYGYTF
CDR3nt: TGTGCCAGCAGCTTGGCCTGGGGAGTGGACTATGGCTACACCTTC

d_gene: TRBD1
v_gene: TRBV7-2
abundance: -
j_gene: TRBJ2-1
CDR3aa: CASSLEYRGQFNEQFF
CDR3nt: TGTGCCAGCAGTTTAGAGTACAGGGGGCAGTTCAATGAGCAGTTCTTC

d_gene: TRBD1
v_gene: TRBV20-1
abundance: many
j_gene: TRBJ1-6
CDR3aa: CSAREDRYSPLHF
CDR3nt: TGCAGTGCTAGAGAGGACAGGTATTCACCCCTCCACTTT

d_gene: TRBD1
v_gene: TRBV7-8
abundance: -
j_gene: TRBJ2-3
CDR3aa: CASRRTGGVLPDTQYF
CDR3nt: TGTGCCAGCAGGCGCACAGGGGGCGTGTTACCAGATACGCAGTATTTT

d_gene: -
v_gene: TRBV12-3/TRBV12-4
abundance: -
j_gene: TRBJ1-2
CDR3aa: CASSGSWGSNYGYTF
CDR3nt: TGTGCCAGCAGCGGATCCTGGGGTTCTAACTATGGCTACACCTTC

d_gene: -
v_gene: TRBV28
abundance: few
j_gene: TRBJ1-2
CDR3aa: CATQPGPGGGYTF
CDR3nt: TGTGCCACACAGCCTGGCCCGGGAGGGGGCTACACCTTC

d_gene: -
v_gene: TRBV27
abundance: -
j_gene: TRBJ1-2
CDR3aa: CASSLSGSRGGYTF
CDR3nt: TGTGCCAGCAGTTTATCGGGCAGCAGAGGTGGCTACACCTTC

d_gene: -
v_gene: TRBV2
abundance: -
j_gene: TRBJ1-5
CDR3aa: CASRVEMGDQPQHF
CDR3nt: TGTGCCAGCAGGGTGGAGATGGGGGATCAGCCCCAGCATTTT

d_gene: -
v_gene: TRBV11-1
abundance: -
j_gene: TRBJ1-2
CDR3aa: CASSLAAGIEGYTF
CDR3nt: TGTGCCAGCAGCTTAGCGGCGGGGATTGAAGGCTACACCTTC